Below, one TCR beta chain is given with its context. The data belong to a study of blood T cell repertoires in COVID-19. Across the study: COVID-19 samples, acute and convalescent, were from the United States, Italy and Spain.

Per the original methods: Reference gene primer amplification yielded estimated nucleated cell counts. Using immunoSEQ multiplex PCR, the repertoire was profiled, and TCRdb retains in-frame clones only, with some absent. The DNA was the basis for D and trimming; V, J and clone size are from that table. Of about 70,000 clones listed, under 95% were seen once; the top ten hold 1.3% to 1.5%. This receptor was obtained from a man aged 45-65 years with acute or convalescent COVID-19. What was sequenced was peripheral blood.

CDR3 sequence (DNA): TGTGCCAGCAGTCCTGCAGGGGTGGGTGGCTACACCTTC. Translated, it gives CASSPAGVGGYTF. The chain carries TRBV27 and TRBJ1-2, with a possible D match to TRBD1 (6 bases). V gave up 5 bases and J gave up 7 bases, with 14 bases separating them. The germline CDR1 and CDR2 sequences are MNHEY and SMNVEV (reference sequence). The CDR3 has 13 residues.